This record concerns one TCR beta chain sequence. The sample comes from a study of shared clonotypes between healthy human individuals. Study summary: Researchers assigned three CD4 naive, three CD4 memory, two CD8 naive and one CD8 memory plate to each donor.

The table came from immunoSEQ multiplex PCR; TCRdb's copy has only in-frame clones and leaves some out. The data hold 1.5 million to 1.9 million clones, with about 98% observed a single time. V gave up 0 bases and J gave up 8 bases; unmatched junction bases: 5. CDR1 and CDR2 (germline): SGHRS, YFSETQ. This CDR3 is 16 amino acids long. The genes are TRBV5-1 and TRBJ1-4; 12 positions agree with TRBD1. This sequence originates from a young man in good health. Sequencing was done on a sample of naive CD4+ T cells sorted from blood. Subset described: CD45RA+ positively selected. CDR3 DNA sequence: TGCGCCAGCAGCTTGGGGGACAGGGGGCTCGGAGAAAAACTGTTTTTT. As protein: CASSLGDRGLGEKLFF.